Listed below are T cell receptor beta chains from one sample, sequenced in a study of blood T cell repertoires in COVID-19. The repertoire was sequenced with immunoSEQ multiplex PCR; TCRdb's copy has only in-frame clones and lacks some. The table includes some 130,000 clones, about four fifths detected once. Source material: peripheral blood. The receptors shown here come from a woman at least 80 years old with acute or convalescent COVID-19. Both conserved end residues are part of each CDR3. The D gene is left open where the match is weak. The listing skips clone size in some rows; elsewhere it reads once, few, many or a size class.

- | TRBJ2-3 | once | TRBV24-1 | CATSDFGGRADTQYF | TGTGCCACCAGTGATTTTGGAGGGAGAGCAGATACGCAGTATTTT
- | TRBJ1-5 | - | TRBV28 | CASTTPGVQPQHF | TGTGCCAGCACTACGCCGGGGGTCCAGCCCCAGCATTTT
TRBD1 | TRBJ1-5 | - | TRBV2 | CASSTGTGPKPQHF | TGTGCCAGCAGTACCGGGACAGGGCCGAAGCCCCAGCATTTT
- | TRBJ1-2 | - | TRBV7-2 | CASSLARVDGYTF | TGTGCCAGCAGCTTAGCCAGGGTCGACGGGTACACCTTC
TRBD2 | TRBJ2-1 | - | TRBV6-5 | CASSSTSGSYNEQFF | TGTGCCAGCAGCTCCACTAGCGGTTCCTACAATGAGCAGTTCTTC
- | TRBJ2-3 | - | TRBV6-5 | CASRAGADTQYF | TGTGCCAGCAGGGCAGGGGCAGATACGCAGTATTTT
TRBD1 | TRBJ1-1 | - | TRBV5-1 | CASSPRTGMNTEAFF | TGCGCCAGCAGCCCCCGGACAGGGATGAACACTGAAGCTTTCTTT
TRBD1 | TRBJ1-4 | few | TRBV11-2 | CASSSGTGSEKLFF | TGTGCCAGCAGCTCCGGGACAGGGAGTGAAAAACTGTTTTTT
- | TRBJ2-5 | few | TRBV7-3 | CASSLIGGETQYF | TGTGCCAGCAGCTTAATCGGGGGAGAGACCCAGTACTTC
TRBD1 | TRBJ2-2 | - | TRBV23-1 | CAALSGQRNTGELFF | TGCGCCGCCCTATCGGGACAGAGGAACACCGGGGAGCTGTTTTTT
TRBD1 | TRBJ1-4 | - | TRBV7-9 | CASSSGTGGEKLFF | TGTGCCAGCAGCTCCGGGACAGGGGGTGAAAAACTGTTTTTT
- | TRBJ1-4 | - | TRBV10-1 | CASRDSLPATNEKLFF | TGCGCCAGCAGGGACAGCCTGCCTGCAACTAATGAAAAACTGTTTTTT
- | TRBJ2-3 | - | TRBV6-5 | CASSYQKADSDTQYF | TGTGCCAGCAGTTATCAAAAGGCGGACTCAGATACGCAGTATTTT
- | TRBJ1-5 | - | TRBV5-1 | CASSFGGSGNQPQHF | TGCGCCAGCAGCTTTGGAGGATCTGGCAATCAGCCCCAGCATTTT
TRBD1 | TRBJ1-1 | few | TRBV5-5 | CASSLGQGALPPNTEAFF | TGTGCCAGCAGCTTGGGACAGGGGGCCCTCCCCCCCAACACTGAAGCTTTCTTT
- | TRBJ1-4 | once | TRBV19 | CASSLDRTNEKLFF | TGTGCCAGTAGTTTAGACAGGACTAATGAAAAACTGTTTTTT
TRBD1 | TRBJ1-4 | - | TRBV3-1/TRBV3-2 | CASSRDTGTVEKLFF | TGTGCCAGCAGCCGGGACACCGGGACAGTTGAAAAACTGTTTTTT
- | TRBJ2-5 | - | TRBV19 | CASRNSGQETQYF | TGTGCCAGTAGAAATAGCGGTCAAGAGACCCAGTACTTC